One and the same sample provided the 31 T cell receptor beta chains below, sequenced in a study of blood T cell repertoires in COVID-19. Method: immunoSEQ multiplex PCR; TCRdb's copy keeps in-frame clones and lacks some. The table shows roughly 120,000 clones, with 84% occurring only once. The material sequenced was peripheral blood. These receptors were obtained from a woman aged 45-65 years with acute or convalescent COVID-19.

The V and J genes are TRBV5-1 and TRBJ2-1, with 9 bases that match TRBD2. Germline trimming cut 0 bases from V and 6 bases from J; bases unmatched to any gene: 7. The CDR3 totals 16 residues. Germline V CDR1 and CDR2: SGHRS, YFSETQ. CDR3 amino acids: CASSLANGGGANEQFF. CDR3 coding DNA: TGCGCCAGCAGCTTGGCCAACGGCGGGGGGGCCAATGAGCAGTTCTTC. Based on the CDR3 plus reference TRBV5-1 and TRBJ2-1, the full variable domain is KAGVTQTPRYLIKTRGQQVTLSCSPISGHRSVSWYQQTPGQGLQFLFEYFSETQRNKGNFPGRFSGRQFSNSRSEMNVSTLELGDSALYLCASSLANGGGANEQFFGPGTRLTVL.

This clone turned up a few times. The V call is TRBV3-1 (or the pseudogene TRBV3-2), the J call TRBJ2-2; a weak D match, TRBD2 (5 bases). Germline CDR1 LGHDT, CDR2 YNNKEL (reference sequence). V was clipped by 4 bases and J by 5 bases, with 14 bases between them. The CDR3 has 15 residues. Here the CDR3 reads CASSPPAVGTGELFF. CDR3 sequence (DNA): TGTGCCAGCAGCCCGCCAGCGGTGGGGACCGGGGAGCTGTTTTTT.

The sample holds one count of this clone. This chain joins TRBV5-1 and TRBJ1-2, with D possibly matching TRBD1 (6 bases). The germline V gene encodes CDR1 SGHRS and CDR2 YFSETQ. V was cut by 4 bases and J by 2 bases, with 9 bases left in between. CDR3 length equals 13 residues. In DNA, the CDR3 is TGCGCCAGCAGCCCTGGACAGAACTATGGCTACACCTTC. This encodes CASSPGQNYGYTF.

V is TRBV19 and J is TRBJ2-5, with 8 bases lining up with TRBD1. From germline, CDR1 is LNHDA and CDR2 SQIVND (reference sequence). The V gene end was trimmed by 4 bases and the J gene end by 5 bases; junction bases not matched to a gene: 9. The CDR3 has 15 amino acids. The CDR3 DNA sequence: TGTGCCAGTAGTACGACAGGGGCGGGACGGGAGACCCAGTACTTC. Protein: CASSTTGAGRETQYF.

The chain has TRBV5-8 and TRBJ1-5; 7 bases match TRBD1. Trimming cost V 4 bases and J 5 bases; bases outside gene matches: 3. The CDR3 is 13 amino acids. Germline lookup yields CDR1 SGHTS and CDR2 YDEGEE. The CDR3 protein is CASSLRGYQPQHF. The CDR3 DNA is TGTGCCAGCAGCCTCAGGGGGTATCAGCCCCAGCATTTT.

V gene TRBV28 combines with J gene TRBJ2-1; 8 bases match TRBD2. Germline CDR1 MDHEN, CDR2 SYDVKM. This CDR3 is 14 amino acids long. Germline trimming cut 8 bases from V and 2 bases from J; bases unmatched to any gene: 5. The CDR3 region has the DNA TGTGCCAGCGAGGGCGGGGGGACCTACAATGAGCAGTTCTTC. It specifies CASEGGGTYNEQFF.

This sequence joins TRBV5-1 and TRBJ2-1; 12 nucleotides match TRBD2. The germline gives CDR1 SGHRS, CDR2 YFSETQ. This CDR3 is 20 amino acids long. J gave up 1 base and V 1 base, and 12 bases lay outside the gene matches. The CDR3 region has the DNA TGCGCCAGCAGCTTGCGTCTAGCGGGGGGGTTCCAGGGGTCCTACAATGAGCAGTTCTTC. Protein sequence: CASSLRLAGGFQGSYNEQFF.

This clone has a handful of counts. The chain combines TRBV10-3 with TRBJ1-3; a possible D gene is TRBD1 (6 bases). The length of the CDR3 is 14 residues. Germline CDR1 ENHRY, CDR2 SYGVKD. Trimming took off 10 bases at V and 0 bases at J, with 13 bases between the two ends. As DNA, the CDR3 is TGTGCCACCCATATGGACAGCTCTGGAAACACCATATATTTT. Amino acids: CATHMDSSGNTIYF.

The chain is built from TRBV6-6 and TRBJ2-2, with a weak D call TRBD2 (5 bases). Germline CDR1 is MNHNY and CDR2 is SVGAGI (reference sequence). The CDR3 is 15 residues long. V was trimmed by 0 bases and J by 5 bases, leaving 10 bases between them. The CDR3 DNA is TGTGCCAGCAGTTACTCCGGGGTTCGGACCGGGGAGCTGTTTTTT. As protein: CASSYSGVRTGELFF.

V usage is TRBV15 and J usage is TRBJ1-5; tentative D call: TRBD1 (6 bases). The germline CDR1 and CDR2 sequences are LNHNV and YYDKDF (reference sequence). V lost 9 bases to trimming and J lost 7 bases, with 19 bases between them. This CDR3 is built from 14 residues. The CDR3 loop reads CATRARTARQPQHF. CDR3 sequence (DNA): TGTGCCACGAGAGCTAGGACAGCCCGACAGCCCCAGCATTTT.

The chain is built from TRBV20-1 and TRBJ2-1, with unresolved D. Germline V lookup: CDR1 DFQATT, CDR2 SNEGSKA (reference sequence). The V end lost 3 bases, the J end lost 9 bases, and 9 bases lay between the germline ends. This CDR3 contains 11 residues. As DNA, the CDR3 is TGCAGTGCTAGTGAGTCGTCTGAGCAGTTCTTC. Its translation: CSASESSEQFF.

The gene calls are TRBV5-1 and TRBJ1-1, with 8 bases fitting TRBD1. Trimming at V came to 2 bases and at J to 8 bases, leaving 5 bases not matched to a gene. The CDR3 loop spans 13 amino acids. CDR1 is SGHRS, CDR2 YFSETQ, per germline. The CDR3 DNA is TGCGCCAGCAGCTTTGGACAGGGTAAGGAAGCTTTCTTT. Its protein product is CASSFGQGKEAFF.

The V and J genes are TRBV3-1 (or the pseudogene TRBV3-2) and TRBJ2-3, with 10 bases lining up with TRBD2. The CDR3 length is 16 residues. The V and J ends lost 4 bases and 0 bases, in that order; junction bases with no gene match: 4. Germline V gene sequence: CDR1 LGHDT, CDR2 YNNKEL (reference sequence). DNA for the CDR3: TGTGCCAGCAGCCCTCGGACTAGCGGTAGCACAGATACGCAGTATTTT. This sequence encodes CASSPRTSGSTDTQYF.

The sample holds a few counts of this clone. The chain couples TRBV5-5 to TRBJ1-2; 11 nucleotides line up with TRBD1. CDR1 and CDR2 (germline): SGHKS, YYEKEE (reference sequence). The CDR3 runs to 15 residues. Trimming cost V 2 bases and J 3 bases; bases outside gene matches: 3. As DNA, the CDR3 is TGTGCCAGCAGCTTAGGACAGGGGGCCCACTATGGCTACACCTTC. This encodes CASSLGQGAHYGYTF.

The V call is TRBV19, the J call TRBJ1-2; tentative D call: TRBD1 (5 bases). Trimming took off 9 bases at V and 1 base at J, with 18 bases between the two ends. CDR1 LNHDA and CDR2 SQIVND come from the germline V gene (reference sequence). The CDR3 is made up of 15 amino acids. CDR3 sequence reads: CASAYWGGINYGYTF. In DNA form, the CDR3 reads TGTGCCAGCGCCTACTGGGGCGGAATTAACTATGGCTACACCTTC.

V gene TRBV2 combines with J gene TRBJ1-2; 9 nucleotides align to TRBD1. Per the germline V gene, CDR1 is SNHLY and CDR2 is FYNNEI. This CDR3 is 14 amino acids long. V lost 7 bases to trimming and J lost 8 bases; unmatched junction nucleotides: 11. CDR3 sequence: CASTTDRGLGGYTF. DNA for the CDR3: TGTGCCAGCACAACGGACAGGGGTTTGGGGGGCTACACCTTC.

DNA of the CDR3: TGTGCCAGCAGCCAACTTCAAAGTACCAGCTCTGGGGCCAACGTCCTGACTTTC. It encodes CASSQLQSTSSGANVLTF. V and J are TRBV14 and TRBJ2-6, with D unresolved. In germline, CDR1 is SGHDN, CDR2 FVKESK. The CDR3 is 18 residues long. V was shortened by 2 bases and J by 0 bases, with 14 bases between the two germline ends.

The chain has TRBV5-1 and TRBJ1-1, with TRBD1 as a possible D gene (6 bases). V gave up 5 bases and J gave up 7 bases, with 18 bases separating them. From germline, CDR1 is SGHRS and CDR2 YFSETQ. This CDR3 region has 14 residues. CDR3 amino acids: CASRSTPGTSEAFF. The CDR3 region has the DNA TGCGCCAGCAGATCTACCCCCGGGACAAGTGAAGCTTTCTTT.

This chain links TRBV10-3 with TRBJ1-4, with TRBD1 matching 8 bases. CDR3 length: 14 residues. The V gene's germline CDR1 is ENHRY and CDR2 SYGVKD. Trimming removed 9 bases from V and 2 bases from J; junction bases left unmatched: 5. In DNA, the CDR3 is TGTGCCATTGGTAGACAGGGGACTAATGAAAAACTGTTTTTT. Translating gives CAIGRQGTNEKLFF.

This clone was detected once. The CDR3 DNA follows: TGTGCCAGCATGGAGACAGAGTATGGCTACACCTTC. This codes for CASMETEYGYTF. The V call is TRBV2, the J call TRBJ1-2; D perhaps matches TRBD1 (5 bases). The V and J ends lost 7 bases and 5 bases respectively, with 11 bases between them. Germline V gene sequence: CDR1 SNHLY, CDR2 FYNNEI. This CDR3 contains 12 residues.

The chain combines TRBV3-1 (or the pseudogene TRBV3-2) with TRBJ2-1; 16 bases line up with TRBD2. The CDR3 length is 19 residues. Trimming at V came to 2 bases and at J to 9 bases, leaving 13 bases not matched to a gene. Germline CDR1 is LGHDT and CDR2 is YNNKEL (reference sequence). Here the CDR3 reads CASSQPGLAGGQELVEQFF. The CDR3 coding sequence is TGTGCCAGCAGCCAACCGGGACTAGCGGGGGGGCAGGAGTTAGTTGAGCAGTTCTTC.

There are a few counts of this clone. V gene TRBV3-1 (or the pseudogene TRBV3-2) combines with J gene TRBJ1-1, with a weak D call TRBD1 (5 bases). From germline, CDR1 is LGHDT and CDR2 YNNKEL (reference sequence). The V end lost 6 bases, the J end lost 0 bases, and 14 bases lay between the germline ends. The CDR3 runs to 15 residues. The CDR3 DNA follows: TGTGCCAGCAGTCGGGGGGATCTAATGAACACTGAAGCTTTCTTT. Amino acid sequence: CASSRGDLMNTEAFF.

This sequence joins TRBV5-1 and TRBJ2-3; D gene unclear. Trimming took 0 bases from V and 0 from J, leaving 5 bases between them. CDR1 and CDR2 from the germline V gene are SGHRS and YFSETQ. The CDR3 totals 14 residues. The CDR3 DNA is TGCGCCAGCAGCTTGGGGGCTAGCACAGATACGCAGTATTTT. Protein sequence: CASSLGASTDTQYF.

The J gene is TRBJ1-3, the V gene TRBV14, with 8 bases aligning to TRBD1. Losses at the gene ends were 5 bases for V and 0 bases for J; bases not matched to a gene: 3. The CDR3 length is 15 residues. Germline assignment: CDR1 SGHDN and CDR2 FVKESK. The CDR3 loop reads CASSGQGVSGNTIYF. The CDR3 DNA reads as TGTGCCAGCAGCGGACAGGGCGTCTCTGGAAACACCATATATTTT.

The chain recombines TRBV7-9 with TRBJ1-3, with D perhaps matching TRBD1 (5 bases). Germline lookup yields CDR1 SEHNR and CDR2 FQNEAQ (reference sequence). The CDR3 consists of 17 residues. V gave up 4 bases and J gave up 7 bases, with 23 bases separating them. Written as DNA, the CDR3 is TGTGCCAGCAGCTCCAACAGGCCAAACCTGTTCGGGAACACCATATATTTT. Protein sequence: CASSSNRPNLFGNTIYF. The full variable domain, rest sourced from reference TRBV7-9 and TRBJ1-3, is DTGVSQNPRHKITKRGQNVTFRCDPISEHNRLYWYRQTLGQGPEFLTYFQNEAQLEKSRLLSDRFSAERPKGSFSTLEIQRTEQGDSAMYLCASSSNRPNLFGNTIYFGEGSWLTVV.

The CDR3 sequence: CASSASRTGVKGGYGYTF. DNA for the CDR3: TGTGCCAGCAGTGCCTCCCGGACAGGGGTTAAGGGTGGCTATGGCTACACCTTC. The chain carries TRBV9 and TRBJ1-2, with 9 bases matching TRBD1. This CDR3 comprises 18 residues. Germline V CDR1 and CDR2: SGDLS, YYNGEE. Trimming at V came to 5 bases and at J to 4 bases, leaving 18 bases not matched to a gene.

The J gene is TRBJ1-1, the V gene TRBV18, with D possibly matching TRBD1 (5 bases). The CDR3 has 13 residues. Trimming removed 2 bases from V and 8 bases from J, with 12 bases in between. Germline-derived CDR1 and CDR2 are KGHSH and LQKENI. CDR3 in DNA: TGTGCCAGCTCACCATCGGGGGTGAACGAAGCTTTCTTT. Amino acids: CASSPSGVNEAFF. The whole variable domain, remainder taken from reference TRBV18 and TRBJ1-1, is NAGVMQNPRHLVRRRGQEARLRCSPMKGHSHVYWYRQLPEEGLKFMVYLQKENIIDESGMPKERFSAEFPKEGPSILRIQQVVRGDSAAYFCASSPSGVNEAFFGQGTRLTVV.

DNA for the CDR3: TGTGCCAGCTCACTTGGTAGCGGGGGGGCCGGAGATACGCAGTATTTT. Translating it yields CASSLGSGGAGDTQYF. The V gene is TRBV18, the J gene TRBJ2-3; 11 nucleotides agree with TRBD2. The CDR3 is made up of 16 amino acids. After removal of 4 bases from V and 5 bases from J, the junction contained 8 bases not matched to a gene. The germline V gene has CDR1 KGHSH and CDR2 LQKENI.

The genes are TRBV5-1 and TRBJ2-3; 8 nucleotides line up with TRBD1. Trimming at V came to 4 bases and at J to 2 bases, leaving 9 bases not matched to a gene. This CDR3 contains 16 residues. Germline V CDR1 and CDR2: SGHRS, YFSETQ. CDR3 region: CASSTGQGSVTDTQYF. CDR3 nucleotide sequence: TGCGCCAGCAGCACCGGACAGGGTAGTGTCACAGATACGCAGTATTTT. Together with reference TRBV5-1 and TRBJ2-3, the CDR3 gives the full variable domain: KAGVTQTPRYLIKTRGQQVTLSCSPISGHRSVSWYQQTPGQGLQFLFEYFSETQRNKGNFPGRFSGRQFSNSRSEMNVSTLELGDSALYLCASSTGQGSVTDTQYFGPGTRLTVL.

This clone has only one observation. V is TRBV7-2 and J is TRBJ2-2; D is possibly TRBD1 (6 bases). CDR3 length: 16 amino acids. CDR1 and CDR2 (germline): SGHTA, FQGNSA. V lost 1 base, J lost 1 base, and 10 bases lay in between. The CDR3 DNA reads as TGTGCCAGCAGCTTAGGGTGGGGGCGGAACACCGGGGAGCTGTTTTTT. Its translation: CASSLGWGRNTGELFF.

This chain uses TRBV27 with TRBJ2-7; 9 bases are shared with TRBD1. The CDR3 consists of 13 residues. Germline V gives CDR1 MNHEY, CDR2 SMNVEV (reference sequence). The trim removed 7 bases at V and 2 bases at J, leaving 3 bases unmatched. CDR3 nucleotides: TGTGCCAGCATGGGACAGGGAGCCTACGAGCAGTACTTC. This translates into CASMGQGAYEQYF.